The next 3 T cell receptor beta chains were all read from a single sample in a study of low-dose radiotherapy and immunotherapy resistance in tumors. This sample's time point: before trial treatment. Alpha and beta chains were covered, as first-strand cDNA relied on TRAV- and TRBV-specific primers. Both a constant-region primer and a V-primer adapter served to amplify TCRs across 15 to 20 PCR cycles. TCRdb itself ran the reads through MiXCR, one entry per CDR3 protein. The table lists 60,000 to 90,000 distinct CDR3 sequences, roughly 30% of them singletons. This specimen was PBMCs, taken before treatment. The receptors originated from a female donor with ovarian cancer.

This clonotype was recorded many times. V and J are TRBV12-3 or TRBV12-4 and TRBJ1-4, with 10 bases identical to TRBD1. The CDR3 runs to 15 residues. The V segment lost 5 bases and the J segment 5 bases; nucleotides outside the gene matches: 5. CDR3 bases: TGTGCCAGCAGTCTAGGGACAGGGGTGAATGAAAAACTGTTTTTT. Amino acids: CASSLGTGVNEKLFF.

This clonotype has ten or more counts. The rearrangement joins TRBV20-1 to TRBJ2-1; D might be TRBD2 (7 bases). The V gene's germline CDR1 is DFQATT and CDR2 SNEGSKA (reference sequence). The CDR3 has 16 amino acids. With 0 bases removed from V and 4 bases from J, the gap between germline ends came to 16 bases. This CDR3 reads CSARDPRGAGYNEQFF. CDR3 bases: TGCAGTGCTAGAGATCCTCGGGGGGCGGGGTACAATGAGCAGTTCTTC.

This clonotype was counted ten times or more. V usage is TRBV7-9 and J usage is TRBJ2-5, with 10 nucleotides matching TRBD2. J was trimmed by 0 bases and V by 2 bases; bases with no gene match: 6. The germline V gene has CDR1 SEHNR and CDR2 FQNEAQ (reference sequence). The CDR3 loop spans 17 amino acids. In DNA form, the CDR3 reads TGTGCCAGCAGCTTATCAGCGGGGGGGCAGTACCAAGAGACCCAGTACTTC. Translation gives CASSLSAGGQYQETQYF.